The sequence of this T cell receptor beta chain was determined in a study of shared clonotypes between healthy human individuals. The study's findings and limits: The study found about 5% of naive CD4 clonotypes shared across four donors.

The CDR3 spans 12 residues. Germline lookup yields CDR1 SEHNR and CDR2 FQNEAQ (reference sequence). V was cut by 11 bases and J by 5 bases, with 10 bases left in between. This clone has more than one count but fewer than ten. Its antigen is currently unknown. None of the donors, who were healthy HIV-negative adults, had recently had acute infections or vaccinations. The method was immunoSEQ multiplex PCR; TCRdb's version includes in-frame clones alone and lacks a portion of them. Here the sample spans more than 2,000,000 clones, around nine tenths being singletons. This chain joins TRBV7-9 and TRBJ1-6; D might be TRBD1 (5 bases). The sequenced sample was naive CD4+ T cells sorted from blood. Subset indicated: CD45RA+ positively selected. The origin of this receptor is a man younger than 30 in good health. As DNA, the CDR3 is TGTGCCTGGGGGAATAATAATTCACCCCTCCACTTT. Translated, it gives CAWGNNNSPLHF.